The 32 T cell receptor beta chains presented below share a single source sample, sequenced in a study of blood T cell repertoires in COVID-19. Sequenced by immunoSEQ multiplex PCR; TCRdb stores in-frame clones only, minus some. The repertoire holds 25,000 to 35,000 clones, with over 75% as singletons. Sequenced material: peripheral blood. The receptors come from a human donor in a cohort sampled during active COVID-19.

The chain employs TRBV7-2 and TRBJ2-7; 10 bases match TRBD1. Germline V gives CDR1 SGHTA, CDR2 FQGNSA. The CDR3 extends over 17 amino acids. The J segment lost 7 bases and the V segment lost 4 bases, leaving 16 bases of the junction unmatched. The CDR3, as DNA: TGTGCCAGCAGCTCCCTAGACAGGGGGCCTGGCTTCGAAGAGCAGTACTTC. Encoded protein: CASSSLDRGPGFEEQYF.

This chain uses TRBV4-2 with TRBJ2-1; 12 bases align to TRBD1. Germline CDR1 is LGHNA and CDR2 is YNFKEQ. CDR3 size: 16 residues. V gave up 3 bases and J gave up 7 bases; unmatched junction bases: 7. CDR3 in DNA: TGTGCCAGCAGCCACGCCCCGGGACAGGGGGCAAATGAGCAGTTCTTC. This gives the protein CASSHAPGQGANEQFF.

This chain uses TRBV7-2 with TRBJ1-2, with unresolved D. Germline CDR1 SGHTA, CDR2 FQGNSA. Trimming removed 1 base at V and 0 bases at J, with 6 bases between. The CDR3 spans 14 residues. CDR3 residues: CASSLVGANYGYTF. The CDR3 region has the DNA TGTGCCAGCAGCTTAGTGGGAGCTAACTATGGCTACACCTTC.

The V and J genes are TRBV6-2 or TRBV6-3 and TRBJ2-5, with D uncertain. This CDR3 is 14 amino acids long. CDR1 MNHEY and CDR2 SVGEGT come from the germline V gene. V was trimmed by 2 bases and J by 10 bases, leaving 17 bases between them. This CDR3 reads CASSYEAVSPNQYF. In DNA form, the CDR3 reads TGTGCCAGCAGTTACGAGGCGGTCTCCCCGAACCAGTACTTC.

The rearrangement joins TRBV18 to TRBJ2-7; possible D gene TRBD1, 5 bases. V was shortened by 3 bases and J by 6 bases, with 15 bases between the two germline ends. CDR3 length: 14 amino acids. CDR1 and CDR2 (germline): KGHSH, LQKENI. CDR3 residues: CASSPGKGFPEQYF. The DNA of the CDR3 is TGTGCCAGCTCACCTGGGAAGGGGTTTCCCGAGCAGTACTTC.

This chain uses TRBV19 with TRBJ2-7, with 7 bases aligning to TRBD1. Per germline, CDR1 LNHDA and CDR2 SQIVND (reference sequence). This CDR3 region has 13 residues. V shed 5 bases, J shed 4 bases, and the junction held 5 bases outside the gene matches. The CDR3 sequence: CASSRGQKYEQYF. In nucleotides, the CDR3 is TGTGCCAGTAGTCGGGGACAGAAGTACGAGCAGTACTTC.

This chain connects TRBV10-3 to TRBJ2-1; D is perhaps TRBD1 (5 bases). Germline CDR1 and CDR2: ENHRY and SYGVKD. The CDR3 is 12 residues long. Deletions cut 4 bases from V and 8 bases from J, with 9 bases between. CDR3 amino acids: CAISGGADEQFF. CDR3 nucleotide sequence: TGTGCCATCAGTGGGGGCGCGGATGAGCAGTTCTTC.

The V and J genes are TRBV29-1 and TRBJ1-1; no clear D gene. Trimming left V 5 bases short and J 8 bases short, with 15 bases between. CDR1 is SQVTM and CDR2 is ANQGSEA in the germline V gene. There are 12 residues in the CDR3. For the CDR3, the DNA is TGCAGCGTTTCTCTCACCCCCGGGGAAGCTTTCTTT. It translates to CSVSLTPGEAFF.

The chain joins TRBV27 to TRBJ1-2, with a weak D call TRBD1 (5 bases). The length of the CDR3 is 15 residues. Germline V gene data show CDR1 as MNHEY and CDR2 as SMNVEV (reference sequence). The V gene lost 5 bases and the J gene lost 8 bases, with 21 bases spanning the gap. Here the CDR3 DNA reads TGTGCCAGCAGTCCCCCCCAGGGCTCGGGAGAAGGCTACACCTTC. Translating gives CASSPPQGSGEGYTF.

The chain links TRBV2 to TRBJ1-2; the D is unclear. Germline V CDR1 and CDR2: SNHLY, FYNNEI. Trimming removed 5 bases at V and 2 bases at J, with 15 bases between. CDR3 length: 15 residues. The CDR3 sequence: CASSTLQASNYGYTF. CDR3 nucleotides: TGTGCCAGCAGTACCCTTCAGGCCTCGAACTATGGCTACACCTTC.

This sequence joins TRBV6-2 or TRBV6-3 and TRBJ2-7, with TRBD1 matching over 7 bases. CDR1 and CDR2 from the germline V gene are MNHEY and SVGEGT. The CDR3 contains 14 residues. Germline trimming cut 2 bases from V and 4 bases from J; bases unmatched to any gene: 5. The CDR3 sequence: CASSYPMDRYEQYF. CDR3 DNA sequence: TGTGCCAGCAGTTACCCTATGGACAGGTACGAGCAGTACTTC.

The genes are TRBV19 and TRBJ1-5; D is uncertain. CDR3 length: 13 residues. Germline V gene data show CDR1 as LNHDA and CDR2 as SQIVND (reference sequence). Trimming stripped 6 bases from V and 3 bases from J, with 9 bases between. CDR3 nucleotides: TGTGCCAGTAGCCAGGAAGTCAATCAGCCCCAGCATTTT. Amino acids: CASSQEVNQPQHF. Looking up the rest from reference TRBV19 and TRBJ1-5 gives the full variable domain: DGGITQSPKYLFRKEGQNVTLSCEQNLNHDAMYWYRQDPGQGLRLIYYSQIVNDFQKGDIAEGYSVSREKKESFPLTVTSAQKNPTAFYLCASSQEVNQPQHFGDGTRLSIL.

This sequence joins TRBV4-3 and TRBJ2-6; possible D gene TRBD1, 6 bases. The CDR3 contains 18 residues. CDR1 is LGHNA and CDR2 is YSLEER in the germline V gene. V shed 3 bases and J shed 2 bases, with 17 bases lying between them. The CDR3 protein is CASSHFRDTLPGANVLTF. The CDR3 nucleotides are TGCGCCAGCAGCCATTTCCGGGACACTCTCCCTGGGGCCAACGTCCTGACTTTC.

In this sample, this clone turned up once. This chain links TRBV4-1 with TRBJ2-2, with D perhaps matching TRBD1 (6 bases). V lost 1 base, J lost 5 bases, and 11 bases lay in between. The CDR3 loop spans 15 amino acids. Germline V lookup: CDR1 MGHRA, CDR2 YSYEKL. CDR3 amino acids: CASSQGGGGTGELFF. CDR3 bases: TGCGCCAGCAGCCAAGGTGGGGGCGGGACCGGGGAGCTGTTTTTT.

The chain uses TRBV9 and TRBJ1-1; possibly TRBD1 for D (5 bases). The V gene lost 3 bases and the J gene lost 7 bases, with 16 bases spanning the gap. The CDR3 consists of 14 residues. Germline CDR1 reads SGDLS; CDR2 reads YYNGEE. CDR3 nucleotides: TGTGCCAGCAGCGGCAGGGATTCTGTGGTTGAAGCTTTCTTT. This sequence encodes CASSGRDSVVEAFF.

The CDR3 DNA sequence: TGTGCCAGCAGCTTAGGAGCCGGAGATACGCAGTATTTT. The encoded protein is CASSLGAGDTQYF. The chain joins TRBV11-2 to TRBJ2-3; D call uncertain. The CDR3 runs to 13 residues. Germline CDR1 SGHAT, CDR2 FQNNGV. V was cut by 1 base and J by 5 bases, with 7 bases left in between.

The chain joins TRBV27 to TRBJ1-5; D call uncertain. The CDR3 runs to 15 residues. Trimming shortened V by 7 bases and J by 0 bases, and 13 bases separated the two germline ends. Looked up from germline, CDR1 is MNHEY and CDR2 is SMNVEV (reference sequence). CDR3 residues: CASNFIGGSNQPQHF. The CDR3 DNA is TGTGCCAGCAACTTCATCGGAGGTAGCAATCAGCCCCAGCATTTT.

This rearrangement joins TRBV10-3 to TRBJ1-1, with TRBD1 identical over 8 bases. With 8 bases clipped from V and 2 bases from J, the junction kept 10 bases outside the gene matches. Germline V CDR1 and CDR2: ENHRY, SYGVKD. This CDR3 spans 15 amino acids. The chain's CDR3 is CAIASGTGVNTEAFF. DNA of the CDR3: TGTGCCATCGCAAGCGGGACAGGCGTTAACACTGAAGCTTTCTTT.

The J gene is TRBJ2-2, the V gene TRBV4-2; a possible D gene is TRBD1 (5 bases). The CDR3 contains 17 residues. Germline V gene data show CDR1 as LGHNA and CDR2 as YNFKEQ. Trimming left V 0 bases short and J 4 bases short, with 15 bases between. CDR3 loop: CASSQDRGRSSTGELFF. Written as DNA, the CDR3 is TGTGCCAGCAGCCAAGATAGGGGCAGGTCGTCCACCGGGGAGCTGTTTTTT.

The chain has TRBV7-9 and TRBJ1-2, with D perhaps matching TRBD1 (6 bases). Germline V gives CDR1 SEHNR, CDR2 FQNEAQ (reference sequence). Trimming removed 7 bases from V and 7 bases from J, with 16 bases in between. This CDR3 has 13 amino acids. CDR3: CASTEGVQGGYTF. In DNA form, the CDR3 reads TGTGCCAGCACCGAGGGGGTTCAGGGTGGCTACACCTTC.

This clone was found once. The rearrangement uses TRBV18 and TRBJ1-1; D unresolved. The CDR3 length is 16 residues. V lost 4 bases, J lost 0 bases, and 15 bases lay in between. CDR1 is KGHSH and CDR2 is LQKENI in the germline V gene. The CDR3 DNA reads TGTGCCAGCTCACTCCGGCCCGGCGCGGTGAACACTGAAGCTTTCTTT. As protein: CASSLRPGAVNTEAFF.

The genes are TRBV18 and TRBJ1-4, with D uncertain. The V end lost 4 bases, the J end lost 3 bases, and 6 bases lay between the germline ends. The CDR3 extends over 13 amino acids. CDR1 and CDR2 from the germline V gene are KGHSH and LQKENI. CDR3 sequence reads: CASSRSANEKLFF. The CDR3 DNA is TGTGCCAGCTCACGGAGTGCTAATGAAAAACTGTTTTTT.

The rearrangement uses TRBV7-2 and TRBJ1-4; TRBD1 agrees at 8 bases. The CDR3 has 15 amino acids. Germline CDR1 reads SGHTA; CDR2 reads FQGNSA. Trimming removed 3 bases from V and 3 bases from J; junction bases left unmatched: 3. CDR3 sequence reads: CASSFTQGANEKLFF. DNA for the CDR3: TGTGCCAGCAGCTTTACACAGGGGGCTAATGAAAAACTGTTTTTT.

The chain joins TRBV3-1 (or the pseudogene TRBV3-2) to TRBJ2-7; D ambiguous. CDR3 length: 12 residues. Trimming removed 0 bases from V and 3 bases from J, with 3 bases in between. Germline V gives CDR1 LGHDT, CDR2 YNNKEL (reference sequence). The CDR3 DNA reads as TGTGCCAGCAGCCAAGATCTCTACGAGCAGTACTTC. As protein: CASSQDLYEQYF.

V is TRBV2 and J is TRBJ1-2; maybe TRBD1 (6 bases). Germline V gives CDR1 SNHLY, CDR2 FYNNEI. The V end lost 6 bases, the J end lost 5 bases, and 10 bases lay between the germline ends. The CDR3 runs 12 residues. CDR3 loop: CASSGTPYGYTF. CDR3 nucleotides: TGTGCCAGCAGCGGGACACCTTATGGCTACACCTTC.

The V and J genes are TRBV7-9 and TRBJ2-3, with D tentatively TRBD2 (5 bases). The V and J ends lost 5 bases and 2 bases respectively, with 11 bases between them. Per germline, CDR1 SEHNR and CDR2 FQNEAQ (reference sequence). The CDR3 sequence is 14 residues long. The CDR3 reads CASSPTRDTDTQYF. The CDR3, as DNA: TGTGCCAGCAGCCCCACTAGGGACACAGATACGCAGTATTTT.

This chain joins TRBV6-2 or TRBV6-3 and TRBJ2-6; a possible D gene is TRBD2 (5 bases). The germline V and J ends were trimmed by 4 bases and 0 bases, with 7 bases remaining between them. The CDR3 spans 15 residues. Germline assignment: CDR1 MNHEY and CDR2 SVGEGT. CDR3 sequence reads: CASSSGNSGANVLTF. For the CDR3, the DNA is TGTGCCAGCAGTTCGGGGAACTCTGGGGCCAACGTCCTGACTTTC.

The rearrangement joins TRBV5-4 to TRBJ1-1; D not certain. From germline, CDR1 is SGHNT and CDR2 YYREEE (reference sequence). Trimming cost V 5 bases and J 1 base, with 12 bases left between them. This CDR3 contains 14 residues. This CDR3 is CASRLDRGNTEAFF. The CDR3 DNA sequence: TGTGCCAGCAGGCTGGACCGGGGGAACACTGAAGCTTTCTTT.

The chain combines TRBV10-3 with TRBJ2-3; 10 bases line up with TRBD2. The germline gives CDR1 ENHRY, CDR2 SYGVKD. V was pared by 3 bases and J by 1 base, with 10 bases of the junction left unmatched. The CDR3 spans 18 residues. As DNA, the CDR3 is TGTGCCATCAGTGAATCAGCGGGGGGGTTAAAAGGCACAGATACGCAGTATTTT. It yields the protein CAISESAGGLKGTDTQYF.

Here the CDR3 reads CSVGDRGAGAFF. The CDR3 DNA sequence: TGCAGCGTTGGAGACAGGGGCGCGGGCGCTTTCTTT. This chain joins TRBV29-1 and TRBJ1-1; 8 bases align to TRBD1. The ends lost 4 bases at V and 11 bases at J; junction bases unmatched: 9. The CDR3 extends over 12 amino acids. CDR1 is SQVTM and CDR2 is ANQGSEA in the germline V gene.

The chain uses TRBV5-1 and TRBJ1-4; 9 bases are a match to TRBD1. The CDR3 loop spans 15 amino acids. The V and J ends lost 3 bases and 8 bases, in that order; junction bases with no gene match: 8. CDR1 SGHRS and CDR2 YFSETQ come from the germline V gene. CDR3 residues: CASSSTGGGREKLFF. In nucleotides, the CDR3 is TGCGCCAGCAGCTCTACAGGGGGCGGGCGGGAAAAACTGTTTTTT. The variable domain in full, with the rest retrieved from reference TRBV5-1 and TRBJ1-4, is KAGVTQTPRYLIKTRGQQVTLSCSPISGHRSVSWYQQTPGQGLQFLFEYFSETQRNKGNFPGRFSGRQFSNSRSEMNVSTLELGDSALYLCASSSTGGGREKLFFGSGTQLSVL.

The V and J genes are TRBV6-4 and TRBJ2-1, with TRBD1 matching over 11 bases. V lost 4 bases to trimming and J lost 8 bases; unmatched junction nucleotides: 4. The CDR3 has 14 amino acids. The germline gives CDR1 MRHNA, CDR2 SNTAGT. In nucleotides, the CDR3 is TGTGCCAGCAGTGTCGGACAGGGGGCCTATGAGCAGTTCTTC. Amino acid sequence: CASSVGQGAYEQFF.